Detailed here is one TCR beta chain. The data were taken from a study of blood T cell repertoires in COVID-19. Measured with immunoSEQ multiplex PCR; TCRdb has only the in-frame clones, and not every one. The sample lists roughly 320,000 clones, approximately 85% seen once, with approximately 7.9% in the top ten. This CDR3 has 15 residues. V shed 5 bases and J 2 bases; nucleotides not matched to a gene: 8. Germline V CDR1 and CDR2: SEHNR, FQNEAQ (reference sequence). Sample: peripheral blood. The sequence was collected from a human donor in a cohort sampled during active COVID-19. The chain uses TRBV7-9 and TRBJ2-7; 8 bases are a match to TRBD1. The CDR3 coding sequence is TGTGCCAGCAGCGAGGACAGGGTGAATCCCTACGAGCAGTACTTC. Protein product: CASSEDRVNPYEQYF.